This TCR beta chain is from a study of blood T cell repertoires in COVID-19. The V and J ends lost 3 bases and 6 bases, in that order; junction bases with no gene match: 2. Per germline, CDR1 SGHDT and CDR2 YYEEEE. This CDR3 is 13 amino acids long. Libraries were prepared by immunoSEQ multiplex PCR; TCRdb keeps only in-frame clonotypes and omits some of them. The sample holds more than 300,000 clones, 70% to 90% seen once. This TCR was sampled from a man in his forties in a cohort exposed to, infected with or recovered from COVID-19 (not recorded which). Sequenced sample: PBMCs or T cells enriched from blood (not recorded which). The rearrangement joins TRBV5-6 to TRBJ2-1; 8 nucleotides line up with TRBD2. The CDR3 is CASSYGTSNEQFF. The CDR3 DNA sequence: TGTGCCAGCAGCTACGGGACTAGCAATGAGCAGTTCTTC.